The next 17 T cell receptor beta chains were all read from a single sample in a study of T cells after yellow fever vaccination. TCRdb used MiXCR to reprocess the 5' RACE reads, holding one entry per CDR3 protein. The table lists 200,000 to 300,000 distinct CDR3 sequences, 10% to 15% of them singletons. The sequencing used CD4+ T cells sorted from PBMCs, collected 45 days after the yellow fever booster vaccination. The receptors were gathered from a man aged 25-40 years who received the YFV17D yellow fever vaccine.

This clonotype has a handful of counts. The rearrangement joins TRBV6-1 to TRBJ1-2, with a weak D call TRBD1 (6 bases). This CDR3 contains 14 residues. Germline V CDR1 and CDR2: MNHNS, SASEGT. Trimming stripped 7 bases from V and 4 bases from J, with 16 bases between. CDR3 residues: CASTGTGPLYGYTF. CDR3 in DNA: TGTGCCAGCACCGGAACAGGGCCCCTCTATGGCTACACCTTC.

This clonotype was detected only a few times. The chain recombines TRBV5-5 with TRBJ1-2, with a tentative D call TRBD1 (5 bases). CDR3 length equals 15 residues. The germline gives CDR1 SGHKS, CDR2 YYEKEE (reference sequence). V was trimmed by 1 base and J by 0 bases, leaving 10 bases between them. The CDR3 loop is CASSLNRGSNYGYTF. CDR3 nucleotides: TGTGCCAGCAGCTTGAATCGGGGCTCTAACTATGGCTACACCTTC.

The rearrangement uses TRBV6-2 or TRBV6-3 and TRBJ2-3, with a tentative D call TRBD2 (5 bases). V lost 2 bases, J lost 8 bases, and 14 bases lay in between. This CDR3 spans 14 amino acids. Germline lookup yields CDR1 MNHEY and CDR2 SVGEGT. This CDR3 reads CASSYPRYSGTQYF. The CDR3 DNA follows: TGTGCCAGCAGTTACCCTCGGTACAGCGGTACGCAGTATTTT.

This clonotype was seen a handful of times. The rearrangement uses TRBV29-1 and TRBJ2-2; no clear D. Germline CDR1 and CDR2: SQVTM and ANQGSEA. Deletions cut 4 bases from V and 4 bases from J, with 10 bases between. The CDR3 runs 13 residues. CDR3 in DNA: TGCAGCGTTGCTGAAGGCGGCACCGGGGAGCTGTTTTTT. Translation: CSVAEGGTGELFF.

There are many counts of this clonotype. The CDR3 DNA reads as TGCGCCAGCAGCCACCGAGGGGCCCCCTACGAGCAGTACTTC. Translation: CASSHRGAPYEQYF. The gene calls are TRBV5-1 and TRBJ2-7; D assignment may be TRBD1 or TRBD2 (5 bases each). This CDR3 is built from 14 residues. V gave up 4 bases and J gave up 2 bases, with 13 bases separating them. Germline-derived CDR1 and CDR2 are SGHRS and YFSETQ.

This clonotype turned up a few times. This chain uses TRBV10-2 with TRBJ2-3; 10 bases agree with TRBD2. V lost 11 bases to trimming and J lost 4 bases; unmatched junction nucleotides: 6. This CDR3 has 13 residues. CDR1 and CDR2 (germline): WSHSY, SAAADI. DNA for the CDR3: TGCGCCGGCAAGCGGGAGGGAGCAGATACGCAGTATTTT. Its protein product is CAGKREGADTQYF.

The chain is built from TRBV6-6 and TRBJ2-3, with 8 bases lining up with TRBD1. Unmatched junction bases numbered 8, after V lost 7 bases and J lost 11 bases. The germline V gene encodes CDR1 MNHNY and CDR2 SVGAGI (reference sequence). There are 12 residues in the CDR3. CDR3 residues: CASTNRDRMQYF. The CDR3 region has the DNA TGTGCCAGCACCAACCGGGACAGGATGCAGTATTTT.

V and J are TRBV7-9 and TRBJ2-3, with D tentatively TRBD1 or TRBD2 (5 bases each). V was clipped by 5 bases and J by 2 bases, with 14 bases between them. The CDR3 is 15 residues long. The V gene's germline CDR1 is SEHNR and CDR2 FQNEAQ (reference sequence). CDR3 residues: CASSPGTDNTDTQYF. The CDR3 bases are TGTGCCAGCAGCCCCGGGACCGATAACACAGATACGCAGTATTTT.

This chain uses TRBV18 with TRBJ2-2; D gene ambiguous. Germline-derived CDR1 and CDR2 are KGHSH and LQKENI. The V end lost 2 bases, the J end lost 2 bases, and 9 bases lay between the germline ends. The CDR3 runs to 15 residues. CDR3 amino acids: CASSPGQSNTGELFF. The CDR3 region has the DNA TGTGCCAGCTCACCAGGGCAGTCCAACACCGGGGAGCTGTTTTTT.

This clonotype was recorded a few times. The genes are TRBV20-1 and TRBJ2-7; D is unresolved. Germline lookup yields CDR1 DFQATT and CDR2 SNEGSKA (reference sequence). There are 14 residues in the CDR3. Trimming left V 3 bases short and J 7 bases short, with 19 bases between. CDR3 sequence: CSASRSVPPPEQYF. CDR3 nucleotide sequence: TGCAGTGCTAGTAGGAGCGTACCTCCCCCAGAGCAGTACTTC.

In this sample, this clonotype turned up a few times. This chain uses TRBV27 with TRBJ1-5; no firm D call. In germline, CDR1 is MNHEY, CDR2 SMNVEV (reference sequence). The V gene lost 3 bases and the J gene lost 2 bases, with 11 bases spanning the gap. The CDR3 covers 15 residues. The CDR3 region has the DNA TGTGCCAGCAGTTTCAAAGGGATAGGCAATCAGCCCCAGCATTTT. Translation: CASSFKGIGNQPQHF.

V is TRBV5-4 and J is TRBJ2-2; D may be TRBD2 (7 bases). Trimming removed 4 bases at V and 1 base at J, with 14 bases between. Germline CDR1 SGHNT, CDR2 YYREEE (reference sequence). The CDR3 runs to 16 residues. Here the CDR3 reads CASSPGGGRNTGELFF. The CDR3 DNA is TGTGCCAGCAGCCCCGGGGGCGGGAGGAACACCGGGGAGCTGTTTTTT.

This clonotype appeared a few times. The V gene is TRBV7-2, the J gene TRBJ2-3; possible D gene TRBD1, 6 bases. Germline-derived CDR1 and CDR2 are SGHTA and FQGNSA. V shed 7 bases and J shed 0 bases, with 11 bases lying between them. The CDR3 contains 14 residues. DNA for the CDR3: TGTGCCAGCAATAGGGACACCAGCACAGATACGCAGTATTTT. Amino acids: CASNRDTSTDTQYF. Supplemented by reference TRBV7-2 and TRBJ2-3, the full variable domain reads GAGVSQSPSNKVTEKGKDVELRCDPISGHTALYWYRQSLGQGLEFLIYFQGNSAPDKSGLPSDRFSAERTGGSVSTLTIQRTQQEDSAVYLCASNRDTSTDTQYFGPGTRLTVL.

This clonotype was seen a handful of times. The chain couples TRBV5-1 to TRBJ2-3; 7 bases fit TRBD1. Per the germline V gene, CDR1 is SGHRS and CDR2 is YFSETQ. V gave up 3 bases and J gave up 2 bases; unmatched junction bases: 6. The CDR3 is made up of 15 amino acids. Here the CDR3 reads CASSSTGSFTDTQYF. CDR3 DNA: TGCGCCAGCAGCTCGACAGGGAGCTTCACAGATACGCAGTATTTT.

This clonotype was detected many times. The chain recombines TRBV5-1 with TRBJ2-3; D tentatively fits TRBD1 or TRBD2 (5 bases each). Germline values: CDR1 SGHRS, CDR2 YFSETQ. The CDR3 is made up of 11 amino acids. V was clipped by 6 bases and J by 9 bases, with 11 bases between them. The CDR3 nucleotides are TGCGCCAGCACGGATGGGGACACGCAGTATTTT. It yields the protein CASTDGDTQYF.

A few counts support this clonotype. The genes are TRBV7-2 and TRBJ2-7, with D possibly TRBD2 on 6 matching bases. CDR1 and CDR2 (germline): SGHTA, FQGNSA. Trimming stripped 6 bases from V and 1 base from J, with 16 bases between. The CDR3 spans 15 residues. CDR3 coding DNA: TGTGCCAGCAGAAGCCGGGACTTACAATCCTACGAGCAGTACTTC. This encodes CASRSRDLQSYEQYF.

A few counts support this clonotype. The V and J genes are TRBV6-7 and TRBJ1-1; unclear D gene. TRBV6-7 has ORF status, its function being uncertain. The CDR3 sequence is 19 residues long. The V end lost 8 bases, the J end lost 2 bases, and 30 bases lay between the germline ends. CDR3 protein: CASHMHPGPEFGVNTEAFF. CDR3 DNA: TGTGCCAGCCATATGCATCCGGGCCCGGAGTTCGGAGTAAACACTGAAGCTTTCTTT.